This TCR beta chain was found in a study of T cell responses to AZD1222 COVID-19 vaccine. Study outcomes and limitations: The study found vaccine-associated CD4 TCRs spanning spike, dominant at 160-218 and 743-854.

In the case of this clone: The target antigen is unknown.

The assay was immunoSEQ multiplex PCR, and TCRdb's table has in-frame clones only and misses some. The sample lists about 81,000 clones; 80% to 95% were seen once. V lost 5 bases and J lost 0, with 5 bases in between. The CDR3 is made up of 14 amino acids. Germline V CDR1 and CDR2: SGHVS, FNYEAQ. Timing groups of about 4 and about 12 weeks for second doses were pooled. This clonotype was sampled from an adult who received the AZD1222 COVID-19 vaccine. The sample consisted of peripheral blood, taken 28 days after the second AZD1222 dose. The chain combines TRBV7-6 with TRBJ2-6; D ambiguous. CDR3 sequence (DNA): TGTGCCAGCAGCCTAACCTCTGGGGCCAACGTCCTGACTTTC. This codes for CASSLTSGANVLTF.